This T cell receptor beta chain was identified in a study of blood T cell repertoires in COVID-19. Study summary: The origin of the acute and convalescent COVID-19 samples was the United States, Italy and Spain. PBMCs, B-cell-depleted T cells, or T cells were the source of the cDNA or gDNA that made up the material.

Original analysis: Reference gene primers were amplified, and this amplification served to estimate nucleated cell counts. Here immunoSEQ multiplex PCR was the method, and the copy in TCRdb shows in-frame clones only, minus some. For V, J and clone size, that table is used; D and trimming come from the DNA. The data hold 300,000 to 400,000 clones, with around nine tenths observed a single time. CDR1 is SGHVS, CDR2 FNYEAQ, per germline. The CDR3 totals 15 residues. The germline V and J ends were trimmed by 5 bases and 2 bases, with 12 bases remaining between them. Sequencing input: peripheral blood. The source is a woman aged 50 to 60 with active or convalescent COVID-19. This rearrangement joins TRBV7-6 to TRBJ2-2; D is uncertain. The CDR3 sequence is CASSPVVSNTGELFF. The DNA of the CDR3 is TGTGCCAGCAGCCCCGTGGTCAGTAACACCGGGGAGCTGTTTTTT.